This record covers a single TCR beta chain. Its matching antigen is unknown. The data were obtained in a study of cytomegalovirus exposure and HLA in healthy donors. Broader study findings: The study found most TCR sequences rare, yet found some public TCRs in many donors. In all likelihood, a cluster of highly shared sequence variants was a sequencing artifact. Accurate HLA-A and HLA-B prediction from TCR beta sequences was reported for most subjects. Some V segments (TRBV6-2 and TRBV6-3 among them) were excluded as indistinguishable.

PCR primers comprised 60 Vbeta and 13 Jbeta primers. Produced via immunoSEQ multiplex PCR; TCRdb's table is partial and in-frame only. The sample yields roughly 190,000 clones, about 80% seen once. Between the trimmed V and J ends, which lost 7 bases and 4 bases, there was a span of 19 bases. This CDR3 region has 15 residues. In germline, CDR1 is LNHDA, CDR2 SQIVND (reference sequence). The TCR was taken from a woman in her twenties or thirties in good health and CMV-seropositive. The sequenced sample was PBMCs. The rearrangement links TRBV19 to TRBJ1-2, with a tentative D call TRBD1 (6 bases). The CDR3 spells CASKRTSGTIYGYTF. DNA of the CDR3: TGTGCCAGTAAGCGGACTTCCGGGACAATCTATGGCTACACCTTC.